A selection of T cell receptor beta chains follows, all from one sample in a study of graft-versus-host responses after intestinal transplantation. Produced via immunoSEQ multiplex PCR; TCRdb's table is partial and in-frame only. The table lists tens of thousands of clones, approximately 91% of them singletons, with more than 2% in the top ten. The antigens these receptors bind are not known. The sequenced sample was unstimulated CD4+ T cells sorted from spleen or lymph node cells, obtained before transplant. These receptors were taken from a human donor who was the organ donor for an intestinal transplant. Each CDR3 is given with its conserved first and last residue. The D gene is left open where the match is weak. Clone size is stated in some rows and not others, as once, few, many or a class when expanded.

cdr3_aa cdr3_nt v_call clone_size j_call d_call
CASSSSWGDFSSTDTQYF TGTGCCAGCAGTTCATCTTGGGGGGACTTCTCTAGCACAGATACGCAGTATTTT TRBV28 NA TRBJ2-3 NA
CATRTGGRSDTQYF TGTGCCACCCGGACAGGGGGTAGATCAGATACGCAGTATTTT TRBV28 NA TRBJ2-3 TRBD1
CASSLDRVTEAFF TGTGCCAGCAGTTTAGACAGGGTAACTGAAGCTTTCTTT TRBV27 NA TRBJ1-1 TRBD1
CASSEGQGTYEQYF TGTGCCAGCAGCGAGGGACAGGGGACCTACGAGCAGTACTTC TRBV9 NA TRBJ2-7 TRBD1
CASSPTGSQPQHF TGTGCCAGCAGCCCGACAGGCTCTCAGCCCCAGCATTTT TRBV13 NA TRBJ1-5 NA
CAWALSDEQFF TGTGCCTGGGCCTTGAGCGATGAGCAGTTCTTC TRBV30 NA TRBJ2-1 NA
CASSLRQGGNEKLFF TGTGCCAGCAGTTTACGACAGGGGGGTAATGAAAAACTGTTTTTT TRBV7-2 NA TRBJ1-4 TRBD1
CASSQANVGTTYEQYF TGTGCCAGCAGCCAGGCTAATGTCGGGACCACCTACGAGCAGTACTTC TRBV4-2 NA TRBJ2-7 NA
CASQGQGAYEQYF TGTGCCAGTCAAGGACAGGGAGCTTACGAGCAGTACTTC TRBV19 NA TRBJ2-7 TRBD1
CASSPLPGADEQYF TGTGCCAGCAGCCCCCTTCCAGGGGCCGACGAGCAGTACTTC TRBV28 NA TRBJ2-7 NA
CASSEGTSYTGELFF TGTGCCAGCAGTGAAGGGACTAGCTACACCGGGGAGCTGTTTTTT TRBV25-1 NA TRBJ2-2 TRBD2
CASSLRGGYGYTF TGTGCCAGCAGTTTACGAGGGGGCTATGGCTACACCTTC TRBV28 once TRBJ1-2 NA
CAWAGQGYEQYF TGTGCCTGGGCGGGACAGGGGTACGAGCAGTACTTC TRBV30 NA TRBJ2-7 TRBD1
CTVSGENTEAFF TGCACCGTCAGCGGGGAAAACACTGAAGCTTTCTTT TRBV29-1 NA TRBJ1-1 NA
CASSLEGAGAPEQYF TGTGCCAGCAGCTTAGAAGGGGCAGGTGCTCCCGAGCAGTACTTC TRBV7-8 NA TRBJ2-7 NA
CASSFSDLNNEQFF TGTGCCAGCAGTTTTTCCGACCTTAACAATGAGCAGTTCTTC TRBV27 NA TRBJ2-1 NA
CASSLMGTRGDTQYF TGTGCCAGCAGCTTAATGGGAACGCGGGGCGATACGCAGTATTTT TRBV7-8 NA TRBJ2-3 NA
CASSQDPRLATSTDTQYF TGTGCCAGCAGCCAAGATCCGCGACTAGCGACTAGCACAGATACGCAGTATTTT TRBV4-2 once TRBJ2-3 TRBD2
CASSRLMGEQYF TGTGCCAGCAGTAGACTAATGGGGGAGCAGTACTTC TRBV6-5 NA TRBJ2-7 NA
CASSLAPPGQGNYGYTF TGCGCCAGCAGCTTGGCACCACCGGGACAGGGGAACTATGGCTACACCTTC TRBV5-1 NA TRBJ1-2 TRBD1
CASSLQGGSPLHF TGCGCCAGCAGCTTACAGGGAGGTTCACCCCTCCACTTT TRBV5-1 NA TRBJ1-6 NA
CASSLGRRGDTQYF TGTGCCAGCAGCTTAGGGCGGCGGGGAGATACGCAGTATTTT TRBV7-2 NA TRBJ2-3 NA
CASSSRETQYF TGTGCCAGCAGTTCACGAGAGACCCAGTACTTC TRBV28 NA TRBJ2-5 NA
CATSRDFGRNTEAFF TGTGCCACCAGCAGAGATTTTGGGCGAAACACTGAAGCTTTCTTT TRBV15 NA TRBJ1-1 NA
CASSSTDDQPQHF TGTGCCAGCAGTTCGACCGACGATCAGCCCCAGCATTTT TRBV27 NA TRBJ1-5 NA
CASSQPTCRGLAYGEQFF TGCGCCAGCAGTCAACCCACCTGTCGGGGACTAGCCTACGGTGAGCAGTTCTTC TRBV23-1 NA TRBJ2-1 TRBD2
CASSTGQGYGYTF TGCGCCAGCAGTACCGGGCAGGGCTATGGCTACACCTTC TRBV5-1 NA TRBJ1-2 NA
CASRVAGESTDTQYF TGCGCCAGCAGGGTAGCGGGAGAGTCGACAGATACGCAGTATTTT TRBV4-1 NA TRBJ2-3 TRBD2
CASSLEGNTDTQYF TGTGCCAGCAGCTTAGAAGGTAACACAGATACGCAGTATTTT TRBV7-8 NA TRBJ2-3 NA
CASSIQETQYF TGTGCCAGCAGCATTCAAGAGACCCAGTACTTC TRBV7-9 few TRBJ2-5 NA
CASSRFENEQFF TGTGCCAGTAGTCGCTTTGAGAATGAGCAGTTCTTC TRBV19 NA TRBJ2-1 NA
CASSLSSGITDTQYF TGTGCCAGCAGCTTATCCAGCGGGATTACAGATACGCAGTATTTT TRBV7-3 NA TRBJ2-3 TRBD2
CASSLWRQGVPYEQCF TGTGCCAGCAGCTTATGGAGACAGGGCGTCCCCTACGAGCAATGCTTC TRBV7-2 NA TRBJ2-7 TRBD1
CASSPSYEQYF TGTGCCAGCAGTCCATCCTACGAGCAGTACTTC TRBV6-1 NA TRBJ2-7 NA
CASSLAGGETQYF TGTGCCAGCAGCTTAGCAGGGGGAGAGACCCAGTACTTC TRBV7-9 NA TRBJ2-5 NA
CASIAGGTDTQYF TGTGCCAGCATCGCAGGGGGGACAGATACGCAGTATTTT TRBV28 NA TRBJ2-3 NA
CAISVGTGDTGELFF TGTGCCATCAGTGTAGGGACAGGGGACACCGGGGAGCTGTTTTTT TRBV10-3 NA TRBJ2-2 TRBD1
CASSEGLAGGGQETQYF TGTGCCAGCAGCGAAGGACTAGCGGGAGGAGGGCAAGAGACCCAGTACTTC TRBV9 NA TRBJ2-5 TRBD2
CASSDRDPSGNTIYF TGTGCCAGCAGTGACAGGGACCCGTCTGGAAACACCATATATTTT TRBV28 NA TRBJ1-3 TRBD1
CASSSGLAGQETQYF TGTGCCAGCAGTTCAGGACTAGCGGGACAAGAGACCCAGTACTTC TRBV27 NA TRBJ2-5 TRBD2
CASSSSTGGEADTQYF TGTGCCAGCAGCTCTTCAACGGGAGGGGAGGCAGATACGCAGTATTTT TRBV11-3 NA TRBJ2-3 TRBD2
CASSLVGWGQETQYF TGTGCCAGCAGCTTGGTTGGGTGGGGCCAAGAGACCCAGTACTTC TRBV5-4 NA TRBJ2-5 NA
CASSGGLQETQYF TGTGCCAGCAGTGGAGGACTCCAAGAGACCCAGTACTTC TRBV2 NA TRBJ2-5 NA